This T cell receptor beta chain appears in the sequencing data of a study of blood T cell repertoires in COVID-19 (TCRdb year 2020). Regarding the research as a whole: Samples from collaborators originated in the United States, Italy and Spain and spanned both the acute and convalescent phases of COVID-19. The prospective study material was composed of cDNA or gDNA derived from T cells, B-cell-depleted T cells, or PBMCs. Subjects who had been exposed to COVID-19, were actively infected with it, or had recovered from it provided the deeply sampled blood TCRbeta repertoires that made up the dataset. The repertoires were released in a freely available public database meant as a resource for research on the immune response to SARS-CoV-2. The samples were drawn from the first 160 participants of the ongoing ImmuneRACE study and from 950 to 1,500 subjects provided by 6 global collaborators. Sample metadata almost always included a de-identified subject ID, COVID-19 status, age in years and sex. Where available, HLA class I and class II types were obtained from metadata supplied by the sample provider rather than from assay-based typing.

One collaborating source in Seattle enrolled patients while the patients were actively infected and followed the patients over time throughout the course of disease. Collaborating institutions collected whole blood in K2EDTA tubes following their own protocols. Collaborator samples were shipped for TCRbeta analysis as frozen whole blood, isolated PBMCs, or DNA extracted from either sample type. From the cysteine through the phenylalanine, the CDR3 covers 13 amino acids. Here the CDR3 DNA is all that survives: 39 bases in frame from base 1. Clipping removes 7 bases from V and 5 bases from J, with 6 as the unmatched junction base count. For CDR1 and CDR2, the germline V gene lists SNHLY and FYNNEI. With regard to this clone: What this receptor recognizes is not known. Per-base quality was not reported, and no clone a single base away is much larger than it.

The paper as a whole reports these results and caveats: The amount of clinical and demographic metadata varied by source and participant and was provided uncurated.

TCRbeta CDR3 regions were amplified from genomic DNA by means of the immunoSEQ Assay, a bias-controlled multiplex PCR. In the paper's pipeline: The number of nucleated cells in each sample was estimated by amplification of reference gene primers within the assay. To quantify the absolute abundance of each unique TCRbeta CDR3 rearrangement, sequence reads were collapsed and filtered. Productive Simpson clonality was computed per sample as the square root of Simpson's diversity index over productive rearrangements. TCRdb carries this immuneACCESS record with in-frame sequences only. Its versions omit some clonotypes, under half of them owing to an unresolved V gene in the studies checked, with the rest unexplained. V and J calls and clone size are given by that table; D and trimming were obtained from the DNA. The sample table records 350,000 to 450,000 clones; approximately 89% of these occur just once. The ten largest clonotypes hold about 2.3% of the sample.

The specimen sequenced was peripheral blood. The clonotype comes from a woman aged 55 to 70 with COVID-19, enrolled during active disease. The sequence joins TRBV2 to TRBJ2-7; 9 nucleotides in the junction match TRBD1. The CDR3 here reads CASNLGQGNEQYF. Here is the DNA: TGTGCCAGCAATCTGGGACAGGGAAACGAGCAGTACTTC.